The clone carrying this T cell receptor beta chain has more than one count but fewer than ten. This specimen belongs to a study of PD-1 blockade in classical Hodgkin lymphoma. The data were produced by immunoSEQ multiplex PCR, yet TCRdb's version contains in-frame clones alone and is incomplete. The sample shows approximately 44,000 clones, approximately 71% of them seen only once. Each of the patients experienced relapse following autologous stem cell transplantation, and their brentuximab vedotin exposure differed. V lost 3 bases, J lost 0 bases, and 12 bases lay in between. The germline V gene has CDR1 KGHSH and CDR2 LQKENI. The CDR3 has 17 amino acids.

The chain recombines TRBV18 with TRBJ1-6, with D hard to call. The material was peripheral blood mononuclear cells (PBMCs), obtained at baseline. This receptor was taken from a human donor with classical Hodgkin lymphoma. For the CDR3, the DNA is TGTGCCAGCTCACCTGTCTCCGCGGGCTCCTATAATTCACCCCTCCACTTT. Amino acid sequence: CASSPVSAGSYNSPLHF.